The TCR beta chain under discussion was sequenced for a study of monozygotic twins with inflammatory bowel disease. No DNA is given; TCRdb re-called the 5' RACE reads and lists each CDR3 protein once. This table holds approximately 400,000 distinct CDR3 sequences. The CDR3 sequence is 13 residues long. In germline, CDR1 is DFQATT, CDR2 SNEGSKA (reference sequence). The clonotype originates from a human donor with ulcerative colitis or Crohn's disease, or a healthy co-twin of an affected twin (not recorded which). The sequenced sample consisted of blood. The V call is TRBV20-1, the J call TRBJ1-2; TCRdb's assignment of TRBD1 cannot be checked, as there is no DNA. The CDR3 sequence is CSAWTGGLYGYTF.